This T cell receptor (beta chain) is from a study of Ad26.COV2.S vaccination and SARS-CoV-2 variants. About the study: Intramuscular Ad26.COV2.S doses were given once or twice, 56 days apart. Whole-study results and caveats: Similar non-spike TCR breadth was observed in recipients of vaccine and of placebo. Vaccine recipients had higher spike-specific TCR breadth than placebo recipients.

TCRdb keeps only in-frame clones here, not all; method: immunoSEQ multiplex PCR. Of about 430,000 clones in the sample, 90% were seen once. The treatment is: about 20 received Ad26.COV2.S at low or high dose, single or two shots; about 5 received placebo; per-sample allocation not given. Day 63 following the first vaccine or placebo injection was when the samples were taken. The V end lost 6 bases, the J end lost 1 base, and 12 bases lay between the germline ends. The CDR3 has 14 amino acids. Germline V gene sequence: CDR1 MGHRA, CDR2 YSYEKL. In regard to this clone: Its matching antigen is unknown.

The clonotype comes from a person between 18 and 65 years old who received the Ad26.COV2.S COVID-19 vaccine or a placebo. The chain uses TRBV4-1 and TRBJ1-1, with D possibly matching TRBD1 (5 bases). This specimen consisted of peripheral blood, obtained in a trial of Ad26.COV2.S vaccine versus placebo. Written as DNA, the CDR3 is TGCGCCAGCAGACTCGGTCAGGGGAACACTGAAGCTTTCTTT. It specifies CASRLGQGNTEAFF.